Following are 3 T cell receptor beta chains from one sample sequenced in a study of shared clonotypes between healthy human individuals. The protocol was immunoSEQ multiplex PCR, while the TCRdb copy is restricted to in-frame clones and leaves out a portion. The table has about 600,000 clones, around 97% seen once. Sequencing was performed on naive CD4+ T cells sorted from blood. Subset of the sample: CD45RA+ positively selected. The receptors derive from a woman younger than 45 in good health.

This chain joins TRBV2 and TRBJ2-1; 7 bases align to TRBD2. This CDR3 comprises 14 residues. V lost 3 bases to trimming and J lost 8 bases; unmatched junction nucleotides: 7. Germline-derived CDR1 and CDR2 are SNHLY and FYNNEI. The CDR3 region has the DNA TGTGCCAGCAGTGACCCGGGACTAATTTATGAGCAGTTCTTC. Amino acids: CASSDPGLIYEQFF.

V usage is TRBV19 and J usage is TRBJ1-1; possible D gene TRBD1, 6 bases. V lost 5 bases to trimming and J lost 1 base, with 14 bases between them. CDR3 length: 15 amino acids. Germline lookup yields CDR1 LNHDA and CDR2 SQIVND (reference sequence). CDR3 residues: CASSERKDRNTEAFF. The CDR3 DNA follows: TGTGCCAGTAGTGAACGGAAGGACAGGAACACTGAAGCTTTCTTT.

This chain uses TRBV19 with TRBJ2-1, with 14 bases aligning to TRBD2. The length of the CDR3 is 15 residues. Germline values: CDR1 LNHDA, CDR2 SQIVND (reference sequence). The V segment lost 4 bases and the J segment 13 bases; nucleotides outside the gene matches: 9. DNA of the CDR3: TGTGCCAGTAGTAACTCCGCCGGGACTAGCGGGAGACAGTTCTTC. Translated, it gives CASSNSAGTSGRQFF.